The 18 T cell receptor beta chains presented below share a single source sample, sequenced in a study of blood T cells in healthy people across ages. Using a J-beta primer mix together with a sample-barcoded 5' primer, a second PCR was run for roughly 6 to 12 cycles. A single record per CDR3 protein comes from TCRdb applying MiXCR to the 5' RACE reads. The table records about 800,000 distinct CDR3 sequences, 20% to 30% of them present only once. In addition, the sample was reused for a study of T cells of mothers and their children.

The sequencing sample was made of blood. Receptors were obtained from a boy aged 5-17 years in good health.

The J gene is TRBJ2-1, the V gene TRBV14; tentative D call: TRBD1 (6 bases). CDR1 SGHDN and CDR2 FVKESK come from the germline V gene. The ends were cut back, 0 bases at V and 9 bases at J, with 15 bases in the middle. The CDR3 consists of 15 residues. CDR3 protein: CASSQEGGRRGEQFF. DNA for the CDR3: TGTGCCAGCAGCCAAGAAGGGGGACGCCGTGGTGAGCAGTTCTTC.

This clonotype has just a few counts. The rearrangement joins TRBV29-1 to TRBJ2-3; 11 bases are a match to TRBD2. With V trimmed by 7 bases and J by 1 base, 4 bases remained unmatched. Per germline, CDR1 SQVTM and CDR2 ANQGSEA. The CDR3 extends over 14 amino acids. Here the CDR3 reads CSGTLAGGTDTQYF. The DNA for the CDR3 is TGCAGCGGGACACTAGCGGGAGGCACAGATACGCAGTATTTT.

The chain joins TRBV7-9 to TRBJ2-3; D gene ambiguous. This CDR3 has 14 amino acids. V lost 1 base, J lost 1 base, and 6 bases lay in between. Germline CDR1 reads SEHNR; CDR2 reads FQNEAQ (reference sequence). CDR3 bases: TGTGCCAGCAGCTTAGTAGACGGCACAGATACGCAGTATTTT. Protein product: CASSLVDGTDTQYF.

The genes are TRBV29-1 and TRBJ2-5; D gene unclear. The J call may not be correct, given that the DNA end is closer to TRBJ2-7. Looked up from germline, CDR1 is SQVTM and CDR2 is ANQGSEA. This CDR3 contains 13 residues. The CDR3 sequence: CSVGGVSSYEQYF. In DNA, the CDR3 is TGCAGCGTTGGTGGGGTAAGCTCCTACGAGCAGTACTTC.

This chain uses TRBV10-3 with TRBJ2-1; 11 nucleotides agree with TRBD2. Germline values: CDR1 ENHRY, CDR2 SYGVKD. The CDR3 has 14 amino acids. Trimming took 6 bases from V and 8 from J; bases not matched to a gene: 6. The CDR3 here is CAIRQTSGAYEQFF. The CDR3 DNA is TGTGCCATCAGACAGACTAGCGGGGCCTATGAGCAGTTCTTC.

The CDR3 protein is CASSRLAGLKPYEQYF. The CDR3 nucleotides read TGTGCCAGCAGCCGACTAGCGGGCCTCAAACCCTACGAGCAGTACTTC. The V gene is TRBV7-2, the J gene TRBJ2-7, with 10 bases that match TRBD2. The CDR3 has 16 residues. V dropped 5 bases and J dropped 2; count of bases not matched to a gene: 9. Germline V lookup: CDR1 SGHTA, CDR2 FQGNSA.

The chain carries TRBV9 and TRBJ2-7, with 7 bases aligning to TRBD2. The tail of the sequence fits TRBJ2-5 better, so the J call may be wrong. Per germline, CDR1 SGDLS and CDR2 YYNGEE. The CDR3 runs to 16 residues. The CDR3: CASTYGASGSQETQYF. In DNA, the CDR3 is TGTGCCAGCACCTACGGGGCTAGCGGTTCGCAAGAGACCCAGTACTTC.

The rearrangement links TRBV4-1 to TRBJ2-1, with 11 bases lining up with TRBD2. J gave up 9 bases and V 5 bases, and 9 bases lay outside the gene matches. CDR3 size: 15 residues. CDR1 and CDR2 from the germline V gene are MGHRA and YSYEKL. CDR3 loop: CASSSGLAGAGEQFF. The CDR3 region has the DNA TGCGCCAGCAGCTCAGGACTAGCGGGTGCGGGTGAGCAGTTCTTC.

J is TRBJ2-7 and V is TRBV28; the match to TRBD1 covers 7 bases. This CDR3 is built from 14 residues. The germline CDR1 and CDR2 sequences are MDHEN and SYDVKM. After removal of 6 bases from V and 1 base from J, the junction contained 6 bases not matched to a gene. DNA for the CDR3: TGTGCCAGCAGGGAGACAGGGCGATCCTACGAGCAGTACTTC. Its translation is CASRETGRSYEQYF. The complete variable domain, with remaining parts taken from reference TRBV28 and TRBJ2-7, reads DVKVTQSSRYLVKRTGEKVFLECVQDMDHENMFWYRQDPGLGLRLIYFSYDVKMKEKGDIPEGYSVSREKKERFSLILESASTNQTSMYLCASRETGRSYEQYFGPGTRLTVT.

The V gene is TRBV27, the J gene TRBJ2-1; D ambiguous. The DNA end favors TRBJ2-5, so the J call may be wrong. The V gene's germline CDR1 is MNHEY and CDR2 SMNVEV (reference sequence). The CDR3 length is 13 residues. The chain's CDR3 is CASSLSWGETQYF. For the CDR3, the DNA is TGTGCCAGCAGTTTATCTTGGGGTGAGACCCAGTACTTC.

This clonotype was counted at least ten times. The chain carries TRBV10-3 and TRBJ2-6; D not resolved. Germline lookup yields CDR1 ENHRY and CDR2 SYGVKD. The CDR3 is 16 residues long. The V end lost 2 bases, the J end lost 4 bases, and 12 bases lay between the germline ends. CDR3 loop: CAISELSVPGANVLTF. The DNA for the CDR3 is TGTGCCATCAGTGAGCTTTCGGTGCCCGGGGCCAACGTCCTGACTTTC.

This chain joins TRBV7-2 and TRBJ2-1; D is ambiguous. Germline V gene sequence: CDR1 SGHTA, CDR2 FQGNSA. The CDR3 consists of 12 residues. Between the trimmed V and J ends, which lost 4 bases and 5 bases, there was a span of 6 bases. The CDR3 coding sequence is TGTGCCAGCAGCTCGTCTAACAATGAGCAGTTCTTC. This codes for CASSSSNNEQFF.

The chain couples TRBV6-4 to TRBJ2-2; D gene ambiguous. Trimming shortened V by 4 bases and J by 0 bases, and 12 bases separated the two germline ends. This CDR3 contains 16 residues. CDR1 and CDR2 (germline): MRHNA, SNTAGT. CDR3 sequence: CASSALRPSNTGELFF. DNA for the CDR3: TGTGCCAGCAGTGCGTTGCGTCCTTCGAACACCGGGGAGCTGTTTTTT.

Only one count was recorded for this clonotype. The chain joins TRBV7-9 to TRBJ2-1, with 10 nucleotides matching TRBD2. The junction had 5 bases not matched to a gene; V was cut back by 2 bases and J by 10 bases. The CDR3 length is 14 residues. Germline lookup yields CDR1 SEHNR and CDR2 FQNEAQ (reference sequence). The CDR3 here is CASSLPSGRLEQFF. CDR3 DNA sequence: TGTGCCAGCAGCTTACCTAGCGGGAGATTGGAGCAGTTCTTC.

The chain employs TRBV30 and TRBJ1-4; 8 positions agree with TRBD1. Germline V lookup: CDR1 GTSNPN, CDR2 SVGIG (reference sequence). This CDR3 is built from 13 residues. The ends lost 7 bases at V and 7 bases at J; junction bases unmatched: 8. CDR3 sequence (DNA): TGTGCCTCCCACGGACAGGGCGGTGAAAAACTGTTTTTT. It codes for CASHGQGGEKLFF.

The sample holds a few counts of this clonotype. The CDR3 DNA sequence: TGTGCCAGCAGTTTATTGGGACAGGGACTCTACGAGCAGTACTTC. Protein: CASSLLGQGLYEQYF. The chain joins TRBV28 to TRBJ2-5; 9 bases are shared with TRBD1. The DNA end lines up better with TRBJ2-7; the J call may be wrong. CDR1 and CDR2 (germline): MDHEN, SYDVKM. This CDR3 has 15 residues.

This clonotype was counted between two and nine times. The chain joins TRBV7-3 to TRBJ2-2; no definite D call. The CDR3 is 13 amino acids. V lost 0 bases, J lost 5 bases, and 4 bases lay in between. Per germline, CDR1 SGHTA and CDR2 FQGTGA. The CDR3 DNA sequence: TGTGCCAGCAGCTTAACGTATACCGGGGAGCTGTTTTTT. The encoded protein is CASSLTYTGELFF.

This clonotype occurred a few times. The chain is built from TRBV5-1 and TRBJ2-5; no firm D call. The J call may be wrong; the DNA end is better matched by TRBJ2-7. The CDR3 has 14 residues. In germline, CDR1 is SGHRS, CDR2 YFSETQ. This CDR3 reads CASSLTDFPYEQYF. The CDR3 DNA is TGCGCCAGCAGCTTGACAGATTTTCCCTACGAGCAGTACTTC.